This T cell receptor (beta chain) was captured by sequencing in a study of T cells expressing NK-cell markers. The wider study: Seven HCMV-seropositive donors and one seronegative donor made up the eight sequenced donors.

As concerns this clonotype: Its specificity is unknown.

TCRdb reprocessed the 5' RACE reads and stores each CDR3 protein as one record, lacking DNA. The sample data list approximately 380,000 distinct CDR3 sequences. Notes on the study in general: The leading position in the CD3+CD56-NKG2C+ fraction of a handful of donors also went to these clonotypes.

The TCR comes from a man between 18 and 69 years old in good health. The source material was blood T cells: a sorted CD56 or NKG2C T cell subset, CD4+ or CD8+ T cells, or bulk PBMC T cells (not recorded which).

CDR3 sequence: CSGKSIAYGYTF. The chain has TRBV20-1 and TRBJ1-2. The CDR3 sequence is 12 residues long. CDR1 DFQATT and CDR2 SNEGSKA come from the germline V gene (reference sequence).